Listed below are T cell receptor beta chains from one sample, sequenced in a study of cytomegalovirus exposure and HLA in healthy donors. The method was immunoSEQ multiplex PCR; TCRdb's version includes in-frame clones alone and lacks a portion of them. The sample holds fewer than 300,000 clones, 85% to 90% seen once. Specimen: PBMCs. These receptors came from a woman under 30 in good health and CMV-seronegative. Each CDR3 is given with its conserved first and last residue. D genes are given only for firm matches. Size is omitted from some rows. Given values are once, few, many or a class for expanded clones.

V,J,D,size,DNA,CDR3
TRBV19,TRBJ2-7,TRBD2,-,TGTGCCAGTAGTATAGGGCTAGTAGCTAGCGGAGGAACCTACGAGCAGTACTTC,CASSIGLVASGGTYEQYF
TRBV29-1,TRBJ2-2,TRBD2,once,TGCAGCGCCGGGACTAGCCCCGGGGAGCTGTTTTTT,CSAGTSPGELFF
TRBV25-1,TRBJ1-4,-,once,TGTGCCAGCAGTGAATTGTCCTCAGGGGAGGAAAAACTGTTTTTT,CASSELSSGEEKLFF
TRBV28,TRBJ2-1,TRBD2,-,TGTGCCAGCAGTTCCTCAACGGCTAGCGGGAGAGTTCTAGGGCAGTTCTTC,CASSSSTASGRVLGQFF
TRBV5-1,TRBJ2-6,TRBD1,-,TGCGCCAGCAGCTTCCAGGACAGGATCTCTGGGGCCAACGTCCTGACTTTC,CASSFQDRISGANVLTF
TRBV19,TRBJ2-7,-,-,TGTGCCAGTGGACGACTAGGGACCGAGCAGTACTTC,CASGRLGTEQYF
TRBV18,TRBJ2-7,-,once,TGTGCCAGCTCACCTACGACAGGCCGCTACGAGCAGTACTTC,CASSPTTGRYEQYF
TRBV28,TRBJ2-7,-,once,TGTGCCAGCAGGGAGGGGGCGAACTACTACGTGGAGCAGTACTTC,CASREGANYYVEQYF
TRBV28,TRBJ2-7,-,-,TGTGCCAGCAGTTTCGAGACAGCGTCGTACTACGAGCAGTACTTC,CASSFETASYYEQYF
TRBV7-9,TRBJ1-5,-,-,TGTGCCAGCAGCCAAGGGGGGGGGATTAGGCAGCCCCAGCATTTT,CASSQGGGIRQPQHF
TRBV4-1,TRBJ2-7,TRBD1,-,TGCGCCAGCAGCCGCCTCCCGGGGACAGGGGCCTACGAGCAGTACTTC,CASSRLPGTGAYEQYF
TRBV11-2,TRBJ2-2,-,few,TGTGCCAGCAGCTCACAGGGCGCCGGGGAGCTGTTTTTT,CASSSQGAGELFF
TRBV15,TRBJ1-5,TRBD1,-,TGTGCCACCAGCAGAGACAGGGGGTTTTGGCAGCCCCAGCATTTT,CATSRDRGFWQPQHF
TRBV5-1,TRBJ2-1,-,-,TGCGCCAGCCGCCAGGGGGCGGGAGGGATATCCTACAATGAGCAGTTCTTC,CASRQGAGGISYNEQFF
TRBV2,TRBJ2-5,-,-,TGTGCCAGCAGCTTCTCTCGCGGTCAAGAGACCCAGTACTTC,CASSFSRGQETQYF
TRBV5-1,TRBJ2-7,-,-,TGCGCCAGCAGCTTGGGGAGTTGGATCAACTACGAGCAGTACTTC,CASSLGSWINYEQYF
TRBV5-1,TRBJ1-5,-,once,TGCGCCAGCAGCTTGGTTCCGGGGAATCAGCCCCAGCATTTT,CASSLVPGNQPQHF
TRBV14,TRBJ1-2,-,few,TGTGCCAGCAGCCCCGGGACAAACTATGGCTACACCTTC,CASSPGTNYGYTF
TRBV7-3,TRBJ2-2,-,few,TGTGCCAGCAGCTCTTTACAAATAGGGGACACCGGGGAGCTGTTTTTT,CASSSLQIGDTGELFF
TRBV20-1,TRBJ2-2,-,-,TGCAGTGCTCAAAACACCGGGGAGCTGTTTTTT,CSAQNTGELFF
TRBV7-8,TRBJ1-5,-,-,TGTGCCAGCAGCGTTACAGGAAATTTAGATCAGCCCCAGCATTTT,CASSVTGNLDQPQHF
TRBV18,TRBJ2-2,-,-,TGTGCCAGCTCACCACTGGACTTCAACACCGGGGAGCTGTTTTTT,CASSPLDFNTGELFF
TRBV9,TRBJ1-3,TRBD1,-,TGTGCCAGCGGACCGAATCAGGGGGCTGGAAACACCATATATTTT,CASGPNQGAGNTIYF
TRBV27,TRBJ2-6,-,-,TGTGCCAGCAGTTTTCTGGCCTCTGGGGCCAACGTCCTGACTTTC,CASSFLASGANVLTF
TRBV28,TRBJ1-2,-,-,TGTGCCAGCAGAAACAGGCTCTATGGCTACACCTTC,CASRNRLYGYTF
TRBV5-1,TRBJ1-4,TRBD1,-,TGCGCCAGCTGTCGGACAGGGGAATTCACAACTAATGAAAAACTGTTTTTT,CASCRTGEFTTNEKLFF
TRBV20-1,TRBJ2-5,-,-,TGCAGTGCCAACAGGCGGGAGACCCAGTACTTC,CSANRRETQYF
TRBV14,TRBJ2-7,-,-,TGTGCCAGCAGCCTCTCACAGGGCAGCGAGCAGTACTTC,CASSLSQGSEQYF
TRBV27,TRBJ2-3,-,-,TGTGCCAGCACCCGGACTCGCACAGATACGCAGTATTTT,CASTRTRTDTQYF
TRBV5-6,TRBJ2-1,TRBD1,-,TGTGCCAGCAGCCTCCCCGACAGGGCCTACAATGAGCAGTTCTTC,CASSLPDRAYNEQFF
TRBV6-6,TRBJ2-7,-,-,TGTGCCAGCAGTTACGTGACTACATCCTACGAGCAGTACTTC,CASSYVTTSYEQYF
TRBV28,TRBJ1-5,-,-,TGTGCCAGCAGCCCGGGACTTGAAAATCAGCCCCAGCATTTT,CASSPGLENQPQHF
TRBV5-1,TRBJ1-1,-,few,TGCGCCAGCATCGGGGGAGCTGAAGCTTTCTTT,CASIGGAEAFF
TRBV5-1,TRBJ1-3,-,-,TGCGCCAGCAGCTTGCAGGGATCTGGAAACACCATATATTTT,CASSLQGSGNTIYF
TRBV4-3,TRBJ2-7,-,-,TGCGCCAGCAGCCAAGATAATTGGGGCTCCGAGCAGTACTTC,CASSQDNWGSEQYF
TRBV4-1,TRBJ1-4,-,-,TGCGCCAGCAGCCAAGACGAGACAGGAACTAATGAAAAACTGTTTTTT,CASSQDETGTNEKLFF